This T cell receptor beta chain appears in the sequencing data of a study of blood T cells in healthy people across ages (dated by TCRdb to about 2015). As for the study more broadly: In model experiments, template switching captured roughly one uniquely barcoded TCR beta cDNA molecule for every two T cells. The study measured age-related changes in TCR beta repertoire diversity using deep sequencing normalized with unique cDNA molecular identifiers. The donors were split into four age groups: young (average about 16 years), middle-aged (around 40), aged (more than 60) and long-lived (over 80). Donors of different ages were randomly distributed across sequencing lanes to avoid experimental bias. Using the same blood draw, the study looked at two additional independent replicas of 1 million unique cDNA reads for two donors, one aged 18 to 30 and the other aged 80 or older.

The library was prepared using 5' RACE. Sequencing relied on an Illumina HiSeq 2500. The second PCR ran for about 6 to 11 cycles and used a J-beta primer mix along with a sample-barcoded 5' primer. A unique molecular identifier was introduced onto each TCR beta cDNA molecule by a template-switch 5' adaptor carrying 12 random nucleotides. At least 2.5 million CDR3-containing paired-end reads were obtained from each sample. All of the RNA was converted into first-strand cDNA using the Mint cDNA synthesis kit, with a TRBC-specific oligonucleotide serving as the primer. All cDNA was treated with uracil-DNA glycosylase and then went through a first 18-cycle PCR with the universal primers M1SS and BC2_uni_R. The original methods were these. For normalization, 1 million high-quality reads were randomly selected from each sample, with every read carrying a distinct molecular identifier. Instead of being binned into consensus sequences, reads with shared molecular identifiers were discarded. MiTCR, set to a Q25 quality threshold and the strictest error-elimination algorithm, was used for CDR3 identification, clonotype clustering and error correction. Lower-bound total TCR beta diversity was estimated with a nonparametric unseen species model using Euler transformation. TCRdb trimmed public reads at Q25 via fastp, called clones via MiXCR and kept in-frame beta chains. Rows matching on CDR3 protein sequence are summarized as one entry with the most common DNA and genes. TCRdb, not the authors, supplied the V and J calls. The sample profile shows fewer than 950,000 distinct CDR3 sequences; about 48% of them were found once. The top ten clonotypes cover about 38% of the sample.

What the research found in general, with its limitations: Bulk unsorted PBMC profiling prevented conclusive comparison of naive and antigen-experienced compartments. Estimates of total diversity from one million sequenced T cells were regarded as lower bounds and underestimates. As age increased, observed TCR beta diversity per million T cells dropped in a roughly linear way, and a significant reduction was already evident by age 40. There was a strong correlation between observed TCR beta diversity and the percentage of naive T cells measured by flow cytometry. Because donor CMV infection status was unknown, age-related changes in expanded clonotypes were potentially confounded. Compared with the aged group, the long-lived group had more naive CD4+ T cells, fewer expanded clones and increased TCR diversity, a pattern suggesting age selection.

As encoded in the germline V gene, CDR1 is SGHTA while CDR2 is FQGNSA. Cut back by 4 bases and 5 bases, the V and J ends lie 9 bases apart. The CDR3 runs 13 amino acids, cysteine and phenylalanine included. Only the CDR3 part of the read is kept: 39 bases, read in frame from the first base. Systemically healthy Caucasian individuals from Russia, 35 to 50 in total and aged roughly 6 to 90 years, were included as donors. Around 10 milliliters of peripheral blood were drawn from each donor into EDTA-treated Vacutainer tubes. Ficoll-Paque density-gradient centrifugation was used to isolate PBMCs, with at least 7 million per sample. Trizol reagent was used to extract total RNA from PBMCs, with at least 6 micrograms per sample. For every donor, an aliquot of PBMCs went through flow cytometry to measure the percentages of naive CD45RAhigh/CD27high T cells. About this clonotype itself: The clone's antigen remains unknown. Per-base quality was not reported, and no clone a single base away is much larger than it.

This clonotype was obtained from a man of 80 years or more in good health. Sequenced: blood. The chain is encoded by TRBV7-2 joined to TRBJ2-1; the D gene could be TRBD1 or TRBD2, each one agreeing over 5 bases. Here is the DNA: TGTGCCAGCAGCTGGGACCGCGACAATGAGCAGTTCTTC. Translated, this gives CASSWDRDNEQFF.